Listed below are T cell receptor beta chains from one sample, sequenced in a study of blood T cell repertoires in COVID-19. Generated by immunoSEQ multiplex PCR, the TCRdb table keeps only in-frame clones and is missing some. The table has 490,000 or so clones, less than 90% seen once. The material sequenced was PBMCs or T cells enriched from blood (not recorded which). The receptors originated from a woman aged 55-69 years who had recovered from COVID-19. CDR3s include the opening cysteine and the closing phenylalanine or tryptophan. D genes are given only for firm matches. Size values are once, few and many counts, or a class for expanded clones, and some rows have none.

CDR3nt | CDR3aa | d_gene | v_gene | abundance | j_gene
TGTGCCAGCAGTGAAGCGCTTCGGGGACAGGGTACGAATGGCTACACCTTC | CASSEALRGQGTNGYTF | TRBD1 | TRBV2 | NA | TRBJ1-2
TGCGCCAGCAGCCAAGAGGCAGGGGGTGATCGTGGAAACACCATATATTTT | CASSQEAGGDRGNTIYF | TRBD1 | TRBV4-1 | NA | TRBJ1-3
TGTGCCACAATGACAGGTTTGGGGAACACTGAAGCTTTCTTT | CATMTGLGNTEAFF | NA | TRBV2 | NA | TRBJ1-1
TGTGCCAGCAGTGATTGGGGGGCTAACTATGGCTACACCTTC | CASSDWGANYGYTF | NA | TRBV6-1 | NA | TRBJ1-2
TGTGCCAGCAGCCGGACAGGGGAGACCCAGTACTTC | CASSRTGETQYF | TRBD1 | TRBV2 | NA | TRBJ2-5
TGTGCCAGCATGACCCCTAGCGGGGGCCTCCACAATGAGCAGTTCTTC | CASMTPSGGLHNEQFF | TRBD2 | TRBV7-9 | NA | TRBJ2-1
TGTGCTCCCGACTCTAGCGGATTCACAGATACGCAGTATTTT | CAPDSSGFTDTQYF | TRBD2 | TRBV24-1 | NA | TRBJ2-3
TGTGCCAGTATCAGAGAGGCGGGACAGGTTGAAAAACTGTTTTTT | CASIREAGQVEKLFF | TRBD1 | TRBV19 | NA | TRBJ1-4
TGTGCCAGCAGCCCACCTCGAGGATACGGCTACACCTTC | CASSPPRGYGYTF | NA | TRBV27 | few | TRBJ1-2
TGTGCCATCAGTGAGTCTCGGGGAGGGACCCAGTACTTC | CAISESRGGTQYF | NA | TRBV10-3 | NA | TRBJ2-5
TGTGCCAGCAACCCTGGGACAGGTCGGGCGGGAGCTTTCTTT | CASNPGTGRAGAFF | TRBD1 | TRBV2 | few | TRBJ1-1
TGTGCCAGCAGTCGGACTAGCGGAGTCGAAGAGACCCAGTACTTC | CASSRTSGVEETQYF | TRBD2 | TRBV5-4 | NA | TRBJ2-5
TGTGCCAGTAGTATATTCCAGTCCAGCTCCTACAATGAGCAGTTCTTC | CASSIFQSSSYNEQFF | NA | TRBV19 | NA | TRBJ2-1
TGTGCCAGCAGTCCCGGGACTAGTAATCCGGGGCATACGCAGTATTTT | CASSPGTSNPGHTQYF | TRBD2 | TRBV2 | NA | TRBJ2-3
TGCGCCAGCAGCCAGTACCCGACAGACTTCTATGGCTACACCTTC | CASSQYPTDFYGYTF | NA | TRBV5-1 | NA | TRBJ1-2
TGTGCCAGCAGCTTTTATTTCGCAGATACGCAGTATTTT | CASSFYFADTQYF | NA | TRBV5-6 | NA | TRBJ2-3
TGTGCCAGCAGAGGACTAGCGGTAGATACGCAGTATTTT | CASRGLAVDTQYF | TRBD2 | TRBV27 | NA | TRBJ2-3
TGTGCCAGCAGTGAAGCGGGGCCCCGCAATCAGCCCCAGCATTTT | CASSEAGPRNQPQHF | NA | TRBV2 | NA | TRBJ1-5
TGTGCCACCAGTGATTCCGACAGGGAAGGCCAGCCCCAGCATTTT | CATSDSDREGQPQHF | TRBD1 | TRBV24-1 | few | TRBJ1-5
TGTGCCAGCAGCCAAGGTGGTGGAGGGTACACTGAAGCTTTCTTT | CASSQGGGGYTEAFF | NA | TRBV3-1/TRBV3-2 | NA | TRBJ1-1
TGCGCCAGCAGCCCACGGACAGGGGAAGACGAGCAGTACTTC | CASSPRTGEDEQYF | TRBD1 | TRBV5-1 | NA | TRBJ2-7
TGTGCCAGCATACGGGGGGGCGTCACAGATACGCAGTATTTT | CASIRGGVTDTQYF | TRBD2 | TRBV5-8 | NA | TRBJ2-3
TGCGCCAGCAGCTTGGGGGCAACCAGCACAGATACGCAGTATTTT | CASSLGATSTDTQYF | NA | TRBV5-1 | NA | TRBJ2-3
TGTGCCATCAGTGAGACAGAAAGATCTAACTATGGCTACACCTTC | CAISETERSNYGYTF | NA | TRBV10-3 | NA | TRBJ1-2
TGTGCCATCAGCGGGACAGGGGGAAGGGATGGCTACACCTTC | CAISGTGGRDGYTF | TRBD1 | TRBV10-3 | once | TRBJ1-2
TGTGCCAGCAGCTCTCGTCGCCGGACAGGGGGGCATTCACCCCTCCACTTT | CASSSRRRTGGHSPLHF | TRBD1 | TRBV7-8 | few | TRBJ1-6
TGTGCCAGTAGTATCTCGGACAGGAGTAATGAAAAACTGTTTTTT | CASSISDRSNEKLFF | TRBD1 | TRBV19 | once | TRBJ1-4
TGTGCCAGCAGTCTCTACAGGGGCTACGAGCAGTACTTC | CASSLYRGYEQYF | TRBD1 | TRBV27 | NA | TRBJ2-7
TGCGCCAGCAGCTTGGATGTCAGGAACACTGAAGCTTTCTTT | CASSLDVRNTEAFF | NA | TRBV5-1 | NA | TRBJ1-1
TGTGCCAGCAGCCCACTTGCGACTAACTATGGCTACACCTTC | CASSPLATNYGYTF | NA | TRBV11-2 | NA | TRBJ1-2
TGTGCCAGCAGCCCTTACGGGGGGGCAAAGGGCTACACCTTC | CASSPYGGAKGYTF | NA | TRBV27 | NA | TRBJ1-2
TGTGCCATCAGTGAGTCGAGCGGAGGGGACGATACGCAGTATTTT | CAISESSGGDDTQYF | NA | TRBV10-3 | NA | TRBJ2-3
TGTGCCTGGAGCCGGGACAGGGGCACAGATACGCAGTATTTT | CAWSRDRGTDTQYF | TRBD1 | TRBV30 | NA | TRBJ2-3
TGTGCCAGCAGCGGCCACGGGACTAGCGGCTACAATGAGCAGTTCTTC | CASSGHGTSGYNEQFF | TRBD2 | TRBV9 | NA | TRBJ2-1
TGTGCCAGCAGTGACCCCGGGGGGGTGACCGGGGAGCTGTTTTTT | CASSDPGGVTGELFF | TRBD2 | TRBV25-1 | NA | TRBJ2-2
TGTGCCAGCAGCGCACAGGGGACCTATGGCTACACCTTC | CASSAQGTYGYTF | TRBD1 | TRBV5-4 | once | TRBJ1-2